This TCR beta chain appears in the sequencing data of a study of beta chain features in type 1 diabetes. Across the whole study: Sorted cells, roughly 98,000,000 in number, were examined across all samples.

Study-wide results and limits: A greater similarity of naive, central memory and Treg TCRB repertoires was seen among patients than among healthy donors. Shorter TCRB CDR3s, moderately but significantly so, were found in Type 1 diabetes patients in all four CD4+ subsets.

The CDR3 loop spans 15 amino acids. V was clipped by 0 bases and J by 4 bases, with 13 bases between them. Germline-derived CDR1 and CDR2 are SGHRS and YFSETQ. All of the isolated RNA was reverse transcribed, so expressed TCRB transcripts were sequenced. Method: immunoSEQ multiplex PCR; TCRdb's copy keeps in-frame clones and lacks some. The sample holds 970,000 or so clones, under 20% seen once. To note about this clone: Its antigen remains unknown.

The chain has TRBV5-1 and TRBJ2-5, with D unclear. The origin of this receptor is a woman under 30 in good health. Sequenced material: naive CD4+ T cells from blood. CDR3 sequence: CASSLVVGTRETQYF. The CDR3 DNA reads as TGCGCCAGCAGCTTGGTTGTGGGTACGAGAGAGACCCAGTACTTC. Full variable domain (remainder filled in from reference TRBV5-1 and TRBJ2-5): KAGVTQTPRYLIKTRGQQVTLSCSPISGHRSVSWYQQTPGQGLQFLFEYFSETQRNKGNFPGRFSGRQFSNSRSEMNVSTLELGDSALYLCASSLVVGTRETQYFGPGTRLLVL.